The clone carrying this TCR beta chain was picked up one time. Data came from immunoSEQ multiplex PCR; TCRdb stores just in-frame clones and leaves some out. Of 200,000 to 250,000 clones in the sample, 80% to 90% were seen once. The source of the sample is a study of blood T cell repertoires in COVID-19. Overall study context: Italy, Spain and the United States were the sources of the convalescent and acute COVID-19 samples. T cells, B-cell-depleted T cells, or PBMCs supplied cDNA or gDNA.

Deletions cut 2 bases from V and 3 bases from J, with 10 bases between. The germline V gene has CDR1 MNHEY and CDR2 SVGAGI. The CDR3 sequence is 14 residues long. The chain carries TRBV6-5 and TRBJ1-1; tentatively, D is TRBD1 (5 bases). This receptor was identified in a man younger than 30 with active or convalescent COVID-19. The material sequenced was peripheral blood. The CDR3 nucleotides read TGTGCCAGCAGTTACCCGGGACTGCACACTGAAGCTTTCTTT. It encodes CASSYPGLHTEAFF.